The text below deals with one TCR beta chain. Its antigen is unknown. No qualities accompany the bases; no much larger clone lies one base away. Each collaborating institution followed its own protocols to collect whole blood in K2EDTA tubes. Collaborator samples were shipped for TCRbeta analysis as frozen whole blood, isolated PBMCs, or DNA extracted from either sample type. The data stem from a study of blood T cell repertoires in COVID-19 (dated by TCRdb to between 2020 and 2021). Regarding the complete study: Samples from collaborators originated in the United States, Italy and Spain and spanned both the acute and convalescent phases of COVID-19. The prospective study material was composed of cDNA or gDNA derived from T cells, B-cell-depleted T cells, or PBMCs. Subjects who had been exposed to COVID-19, were actively infected with it, or had recovered from it provided the deeply sampled blood TCRbeta repertoires that made up the dataset. A freely available public database, intended as a resource for researchers studying the immune response to SARS-CoV-2, is where the repertoires were released. The samples were drawn from two sources: the first 160 participants of the ongoing ImmuneRACE study, and over 950 subjects contributed by 6 global collaborators. A de-identified subject ID, COVID-19 status, age in years and sex were almost always included in the sample metadata. HLA class I and class II types, where available, came from metadata supplied by the sample provider rather than from assay-based typing.

TCRbeta CDR3 regions were amplified from genomic DNA by means of the immunoSEQ Assay, a bias-controlled multiplex PCR. In the paper's pipeline: Within the assay, amplification of reference gene primers was used to estimate how many nucleated cells each sample contained. To quantify the absolute abundance of each unique TCRbeta CDR3 rearrangement, sequence reads were collapsed and filtered. For each sample, productive Simpson clonality was calculated as the square root of Simpson's diversity index over productive rearrangements. The source is immuneACCESS, and TCRdb retained only in-frame sequences with V and J called. Part of the clones is not carried over; for the studies checked, unresolved V genes explain less than half of this, and the remainder is unexplained. V and J calls and clone size come straight from that table; D and trimming were deduced from the DNA. For this sample there are 30,000 to 45,000 clones; 78% appear just once. The ten largest make up 33% of the sample.

Results and caveats for the whole study, not just this receptor: The quantity of clinical and demographic metadata differed by source and by participant and was supplied without curation.

The CDR1 and CDR2 encoded by the germline V gene are SGHVS and FQNEAQ. V was cut back by 0 bases and J by 0 bases, leaving a gap of 10 bases between them. Reading from cysteine to phenylalanine, the CDR3 counts 16 amino acids. Only CDR3 DNA is held: 48 bases, read in frame from base 1. The sequence derives from a man between 60 and 75 years old with acute or convalescent COVID-19. Sequenced sample: peripheral blood. This chain joins TRBV7-8 to TRBJ2-3; the D gene is perhaps TRBD2, on 5 matching bases. The DNA sequence is as follows: TGTGCCAGCAGCTTAGCTCCCGGCGGGAGCACAGATACGCAGTATTTT. This codes for CASSLAPGGSTDTQYF.